This entry describes one TCR beta chain. Its specificity is unknown. This entry comes from a study of T cell repertoires in cytomegalovirus infection. Study context: Recently identified HLA-C-restricted and well-studied HLA-B-restricted CMV epitopes were used. CMV infection together with matching HLA type was indicated by public TCR beta signatures. Whole-study findings and limits: The study identified carriers of CMV plus the relevant HLA from cumulative public TCR beta family frequency. It was HLA-C-restricted CMV-specific TCR beta clonotypes that dominated the response ex vivo.

TCRdb re-derived calls from the reads in MiXCR, one entry per CDR3 protein. The sample consists of approximately 1,000,000 distinct CDR3 sequences, 30% to 40% of them appearing once. Germline V lookup: CDR1 SNHLY, CDR2 FYNNEI. The CDR3 runs 11 residues. V was cut by 2 bases and J by 5 bases, with 1 base left in between. The V gene is TRBV2, the J gene TRBJ1-3; the D is unclear. The source of this sequence is a human donor in good health (CMV status not recorded). Some clones in this sample may be carry-over from other donors' samples. The sequences come from cultured CD8+ T cells from PBMCs, collected from culture after CMV antigen stimulation. The CDR3 DNA sequence: TGTGCCAGCAGTGAAAGAAACACCATATATTTT. This gives the protein CASSERNTIYF.